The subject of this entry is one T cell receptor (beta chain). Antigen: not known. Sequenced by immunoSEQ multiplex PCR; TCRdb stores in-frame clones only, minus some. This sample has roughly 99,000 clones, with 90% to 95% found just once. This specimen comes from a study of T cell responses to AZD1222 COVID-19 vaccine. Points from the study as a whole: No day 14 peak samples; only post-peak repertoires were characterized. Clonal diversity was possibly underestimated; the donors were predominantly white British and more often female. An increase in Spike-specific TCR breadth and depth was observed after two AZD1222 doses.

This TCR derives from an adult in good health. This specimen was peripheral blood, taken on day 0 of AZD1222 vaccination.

The CDR3 reads CASSQGRDNSPLHF. The CDR3 DNA sequence: TGCGCCAGCAGCCAAGGGAGGGATAATTCACCCCTCCACTTT. J is TRBJ1-6 and V is TRBV4-3; D is uncertain. The CDR3 sequence is 14 residues long. The V end was cut by 1 base, the J end by 5 bases, with 6 bases between. Germline V gene sequence: CDR1 LGHNA, CDR2 YSLEER.